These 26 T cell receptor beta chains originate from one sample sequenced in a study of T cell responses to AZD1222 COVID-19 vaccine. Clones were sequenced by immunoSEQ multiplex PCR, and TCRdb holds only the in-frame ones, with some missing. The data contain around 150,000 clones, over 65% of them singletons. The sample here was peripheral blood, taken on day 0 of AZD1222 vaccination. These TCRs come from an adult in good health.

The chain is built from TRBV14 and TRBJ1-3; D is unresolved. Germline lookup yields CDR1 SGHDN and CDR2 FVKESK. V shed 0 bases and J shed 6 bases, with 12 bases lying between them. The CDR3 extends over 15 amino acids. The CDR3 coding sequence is TGTGCCAGCAGCCAAGATTGGGGAAGAGTAAACACCATATATTTT. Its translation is CASSQDWGRVNTIYF. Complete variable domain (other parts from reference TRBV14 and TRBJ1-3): EAGVTQFPSHSVIEKGQTVTLRCDPISGHDNLYWYRRVMGKEIKFLLHFVKESKQDESGMPNNRFLAERTGGTYSTLKVQPAELEDSGVYFCASSQDWGRVNTIYFGEGSWLTVV.

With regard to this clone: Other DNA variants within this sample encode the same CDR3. CDR3 amino acids: CASSLGQRNTEAFF. As DNA, the CDR3 is TGTGCCAGCAGCTTGGGACAAAGGAACACTGAAGCTTTCTTT. The chain links TRBV5-4 to TRBJ1-1; D remains unclear. Germline V CDR1 and CDR2: SGHNT, YYREEE (reference sequence). With 0 bases removed from V and 1 base from J, the gap between germline ends came to 7 bases. The CDR3 contains 14 residues.

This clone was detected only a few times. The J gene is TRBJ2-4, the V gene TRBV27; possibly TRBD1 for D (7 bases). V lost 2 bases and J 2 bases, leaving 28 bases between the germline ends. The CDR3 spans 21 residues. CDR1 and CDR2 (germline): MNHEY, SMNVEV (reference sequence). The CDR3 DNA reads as TGTGCCAGCAGTTTAAAGGGGGCCGGGTCGGTGTCGGCGGGATCCAAAAACATTCAGTACTTC. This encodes CASSLKGAGSVSAGSKNIQYF.

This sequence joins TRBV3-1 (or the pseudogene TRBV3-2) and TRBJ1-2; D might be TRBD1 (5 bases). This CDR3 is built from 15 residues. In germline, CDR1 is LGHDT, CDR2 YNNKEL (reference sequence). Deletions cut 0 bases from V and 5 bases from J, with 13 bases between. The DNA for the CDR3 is TGTGCCAGCAGCCAAGACCCCGGGACCCCATATGGCTACACCTTC. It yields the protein CASSQDPGTPYGYTF.

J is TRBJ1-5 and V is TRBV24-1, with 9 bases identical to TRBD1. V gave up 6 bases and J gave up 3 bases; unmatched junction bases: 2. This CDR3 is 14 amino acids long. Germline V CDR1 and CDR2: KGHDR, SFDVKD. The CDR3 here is CATSRTGDNQPQHF. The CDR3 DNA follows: TGTGCCACCAGTAGGACAGGGGACAATCAGCCCCAGCATTTT.

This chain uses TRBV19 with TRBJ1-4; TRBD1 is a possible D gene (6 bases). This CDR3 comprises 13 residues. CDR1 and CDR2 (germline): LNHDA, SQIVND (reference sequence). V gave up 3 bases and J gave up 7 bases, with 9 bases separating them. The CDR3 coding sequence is TGTGCCAGTAGTATCCGGGGGCCTGAAAAACTGTTTTTT. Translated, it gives CASSIRGPEKLFF. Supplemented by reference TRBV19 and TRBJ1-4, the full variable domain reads DGGITQSPKYLFRKEGQNVTLSCEQNLNHDAMYWYRQDPGQGLRLIYYSQIVNDFQKGDIAEGYSVSREKKESFPLTVTSAQKNPTAFYLCASSIRGPEKLFFGSGTQLSVL.

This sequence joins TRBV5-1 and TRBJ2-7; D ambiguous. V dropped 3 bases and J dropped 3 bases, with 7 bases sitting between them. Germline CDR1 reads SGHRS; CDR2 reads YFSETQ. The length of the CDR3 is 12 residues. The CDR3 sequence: CASSSKYYEQYF. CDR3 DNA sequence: TGCGCCAGCAGCTCGAAGTACTACGAGCAGTACTTC.

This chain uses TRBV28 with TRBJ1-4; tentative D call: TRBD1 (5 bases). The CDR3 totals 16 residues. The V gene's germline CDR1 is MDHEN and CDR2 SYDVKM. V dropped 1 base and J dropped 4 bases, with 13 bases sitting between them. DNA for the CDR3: TGTGCCAGCAGTTTATCCCCCCAGGGAGATAATGAAAAACTGTTTTTT. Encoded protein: CASSLSPQGDNEKLFF.

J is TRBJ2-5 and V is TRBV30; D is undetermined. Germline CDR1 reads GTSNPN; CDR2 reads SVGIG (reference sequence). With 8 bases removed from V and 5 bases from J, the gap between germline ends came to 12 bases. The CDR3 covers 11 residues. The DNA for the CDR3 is TGTGCCGGCGGACCGGTGGAGACCCAGTACTTC. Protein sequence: CAGGPVETQYF.

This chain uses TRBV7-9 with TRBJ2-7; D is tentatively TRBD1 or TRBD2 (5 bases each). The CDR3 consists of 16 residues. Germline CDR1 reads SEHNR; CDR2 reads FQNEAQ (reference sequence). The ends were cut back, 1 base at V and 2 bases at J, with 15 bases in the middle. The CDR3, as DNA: TGTGCCAGCAGCTTAGGGTCCGGGGCCAACCCCTACGAGCAGTACTTC. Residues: CASSLGSGANPYEQYF.

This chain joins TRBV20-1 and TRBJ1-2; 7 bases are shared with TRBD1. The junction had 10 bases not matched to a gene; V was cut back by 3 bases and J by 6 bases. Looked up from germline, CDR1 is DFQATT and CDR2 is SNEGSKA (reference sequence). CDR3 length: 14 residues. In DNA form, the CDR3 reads TGCAGTGCTAGTGTAGGGGGCGAAATGGATGGCTACACCTTC. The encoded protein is CSASVGGEMDGYTF.

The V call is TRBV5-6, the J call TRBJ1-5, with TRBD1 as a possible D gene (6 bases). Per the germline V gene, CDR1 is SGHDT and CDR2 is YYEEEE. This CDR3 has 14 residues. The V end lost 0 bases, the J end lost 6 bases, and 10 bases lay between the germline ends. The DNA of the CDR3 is TGTGCCAGCAGCTTGGGGACAGAATTTCAGCCCCAGCATTTT. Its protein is CASSLGTEFQPQHF.

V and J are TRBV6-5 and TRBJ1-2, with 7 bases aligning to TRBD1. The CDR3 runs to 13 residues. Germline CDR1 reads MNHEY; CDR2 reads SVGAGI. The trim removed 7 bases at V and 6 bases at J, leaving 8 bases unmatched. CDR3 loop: CASTPTGIDGYTF. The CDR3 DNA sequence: TGTGCCAGCACCCCGACAGGGATCGATGGCTACACCTTC.

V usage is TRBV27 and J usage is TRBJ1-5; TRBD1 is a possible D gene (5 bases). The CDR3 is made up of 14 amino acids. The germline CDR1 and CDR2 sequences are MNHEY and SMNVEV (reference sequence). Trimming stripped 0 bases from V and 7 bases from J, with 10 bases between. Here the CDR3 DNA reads TGTGCCAGCAGTTTATCAGGAAGGGGACAGCCCCAGCATTTT. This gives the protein CASSLSGRGQPQHF.

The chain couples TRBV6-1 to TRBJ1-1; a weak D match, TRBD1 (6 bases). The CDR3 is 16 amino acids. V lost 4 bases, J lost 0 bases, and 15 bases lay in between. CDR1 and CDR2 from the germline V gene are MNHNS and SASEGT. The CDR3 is CASSAGVHGMNTEAFF. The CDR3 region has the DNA TGTGCCAGCAGTGCAGGGGTTCACGGGATGAACACTGAAGCTTTCTTT.

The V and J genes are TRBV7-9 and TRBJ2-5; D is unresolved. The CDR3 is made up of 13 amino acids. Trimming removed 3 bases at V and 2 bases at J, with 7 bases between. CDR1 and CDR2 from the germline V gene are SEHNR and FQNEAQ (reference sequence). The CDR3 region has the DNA TGTGCCAGCAGCTTGAGAGGTCAAGAGACCCAGTACTTC. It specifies CASSLRGQETQYF.

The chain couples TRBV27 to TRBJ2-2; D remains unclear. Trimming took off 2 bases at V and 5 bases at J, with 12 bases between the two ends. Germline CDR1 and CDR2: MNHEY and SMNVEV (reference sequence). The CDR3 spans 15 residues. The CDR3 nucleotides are TGTGCCAGCAGTTTAAATCCCGGTTGGACCGGGGAGCTGTTTTTT. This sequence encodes CASSLNPGWTGELFF.

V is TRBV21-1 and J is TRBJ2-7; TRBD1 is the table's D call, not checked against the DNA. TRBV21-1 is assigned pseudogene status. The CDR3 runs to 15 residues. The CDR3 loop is CASSKAPDRGYEQYF. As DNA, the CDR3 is TGTGCCAGCAGCAAAGCCCCGGACAGGGGGTACGAGCAGTACTTC.

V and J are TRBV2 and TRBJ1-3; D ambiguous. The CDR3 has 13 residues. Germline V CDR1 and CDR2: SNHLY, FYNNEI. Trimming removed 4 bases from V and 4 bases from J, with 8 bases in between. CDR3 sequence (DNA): TGTGCCAGCAGTGTAGAGAACGGAAACACCATATATTTT. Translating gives CASSVENGNTIYF.

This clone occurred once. The DNA for the CDR3 is TGCAGCGTTCCAGGGTTAAATGGCTACACCTTC. Translated, it gives CSVPGLNGYTF. The V call is TRBV29-1, the J call TRBJ1-2; tentative D call: TRBD1 (5 bases). The V and J ends lost 5 bases and 6 bases respectively, with 10 bases between them. Germline-derived CDR1 and CDR2 are SQVTM and ANQGSEA. CDR3 size: 11 residues. Together with reference TRBV29-1 and TRBJ1-2, the CDR3 gives the full variable domain: SAVISQKPSRDICQRGTSLTIQCQVDSQVTMMFWYRQQPGQSLTLIATANQGSEATYESGFVIDKFPISRPNLTFSTLTVSNMSPEDSSIYLCSVPGLNGYTFGSGTRLTVV.

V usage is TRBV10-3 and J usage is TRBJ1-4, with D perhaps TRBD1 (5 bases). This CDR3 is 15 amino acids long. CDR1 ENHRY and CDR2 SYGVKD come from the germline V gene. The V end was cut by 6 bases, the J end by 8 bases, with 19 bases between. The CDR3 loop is CAIRSKGDEKEKLFF. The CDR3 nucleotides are TGTGCCATCAGGTCAAAAGGGGATGAGAAGGAAAAACTGTTTTTT.

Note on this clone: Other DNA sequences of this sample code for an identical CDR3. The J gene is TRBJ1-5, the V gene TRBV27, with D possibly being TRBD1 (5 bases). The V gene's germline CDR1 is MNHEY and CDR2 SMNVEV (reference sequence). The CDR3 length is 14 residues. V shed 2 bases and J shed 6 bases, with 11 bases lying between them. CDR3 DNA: TGTGCCAGCAGTTTAGGGGGGGTGGGTCAGCCCCAGCATTTT. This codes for CASSLGGVGQPQHF.

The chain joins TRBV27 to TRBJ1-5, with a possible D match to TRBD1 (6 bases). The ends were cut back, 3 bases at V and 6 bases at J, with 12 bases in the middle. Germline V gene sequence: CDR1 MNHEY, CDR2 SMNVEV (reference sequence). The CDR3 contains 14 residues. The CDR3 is CASSLSGGFQPQHF. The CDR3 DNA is TGTGCCAGCAGTTTGTCGGGGGGCTTTCAGCCCCAGCATTTT.

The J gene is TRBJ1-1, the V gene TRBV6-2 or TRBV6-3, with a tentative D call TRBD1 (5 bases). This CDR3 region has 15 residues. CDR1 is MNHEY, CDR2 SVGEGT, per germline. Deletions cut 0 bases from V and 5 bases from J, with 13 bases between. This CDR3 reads CASSYSRGLGTEAFF. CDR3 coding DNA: TGTGCCAGCAGTTACTCTCGGGGGTTAGGTACTGAAGCTTTCTTT.

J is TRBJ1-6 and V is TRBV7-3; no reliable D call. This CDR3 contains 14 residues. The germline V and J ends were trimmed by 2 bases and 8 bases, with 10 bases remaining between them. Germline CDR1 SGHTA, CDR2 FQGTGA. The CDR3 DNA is TGTGCCAGCAGCTTAGGGCGGCCGGATTCACCCCTCCACTTT. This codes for CASSLGRPDSPLHF.

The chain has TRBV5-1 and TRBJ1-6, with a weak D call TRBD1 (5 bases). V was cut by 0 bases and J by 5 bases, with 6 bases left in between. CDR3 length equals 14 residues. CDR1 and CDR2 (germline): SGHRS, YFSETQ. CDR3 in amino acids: CASSLGQNNSPLHF. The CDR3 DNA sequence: TGCGCCAGCAGCTTGGGACAGAATAATTCACCCCTCCACTTT.